This TCR beta chain was identified in a study of shared clonotypes between healthy human individuals. This clone occurred once. At deep level, the assay was performed. TCRdb keeps only in-frame clones here, not all; method: immunoSEQ multiplex PCR. Of a few million clones listed, just under 95% are singletons. This CDR3 contains 15 residues. Per germline, CDR1 SGHRS and CDR2 YFSETQ. The J segment lost 13 bases and the V segment lost 4 bases, leaving 13 bases of the junction unmatched. Sequenced sample: naive CD4+ T cells from PBMCs. Noted subset: CD45RA+ positively selected. The receptor was derived from a man between 18 and 29 years old in good health. Some clones in this sample may be carry-over from other donors' samples. The rearrangement links TRBV5-1 to TRBJ2-1; 11 nucleotides align to TRBD2. CDR3 in DNA: TGCGCCAGCAGCGCTGGACTAGCGGGTGTTTTAAGTCAGTTCTTC. This gives the protein CASSAGLAGVLSQFF.